This is a list of T cell receptor beta chains from one sample in a study of T cells in Graves' hyperthyroidism and ophthalmopathy. TCRdb called the multiplex PCR reads again in MiXCR, with one record for every CDR3 protein. The repertoire holds hundreds of thousands of distinct CDR3 sequences, with roughly 50% as singletons. The specimen was peripheral blood or thyroid tissue (not recorded which). The receptors come from a woman in her late teens or twenties with Graves' hyperthyroidism. The CDR3 runs from the conserved cysteine through the conserved F or W. Fields, in order: D gene, clone size, J gene, V gene, CDR3 protein, CDR3 DNA. The D gene is left open where the match is weak. Clone size is given for some rows only: seen once, a few or many times, or a class if the clone is expanded.

>NA|NA|TRBJ1-2|TRBV29-1
CSSSSQRGYGYTF
TGCAGCTCGTCATCTCAGAGGGGGTATGGCTACACCTTC
>NA|NA|TRBJ1-1|TRBV5-4
CASSSTNRVEAFF
TGTGCCAGCAGCTCAACCAACAGGGTTGAAGCTTTCTTT
>NA|few|TRBJ2-7|TRBV19
CASSPTWGYEQYF
TGTGCCAGTAGTCCGACGTGGGGATACGAGCAGTACTTC
>NA|few|TRBJ2-2|TRBV7-9
CASSLIGLGELFF
TGTGCCAGCAGCTTGATCGGCCTCGGGGAGCTGTTTTTT
>TRBD2|NA|TRBJ2-7|TRBV10-3
CAISANRGGAYEQYF
TGTGCCATCAGTGCTAACCGCGGGGGGGCCTACGAGCAGTACTTC
>TRBD2|NA|TRBJ2-7|TRBV5-1
CASSLVLAGYEQYF
TGCGCCAGCAGCTTGGTTCTAGCGGGGTACGAGCAGTACTTC
>NA|NA|TRBJ2-7|TRBV7-6
CASSSDLTGEQYF
TGTGCCAGCAGCTCGGACCTTACGGGGGAGCAGTACTTC
>NA|NA|TRBJ1-2|TRBV29-1
CSSASGANYGYTF
TGCAGCTCCGCCTCCGGTGCCAACTATGGCTACACCTTC
>NA|many|TRBJ2-2|TRBV7-9
CASSLQSVSGELFF
TGTGCCAGCAGCTTGCAGTCGGTGTCCGGGGAGCTGTTTTTT
>NA|NA|TRBJ1-1|TRBV29-1
CSLVRGLNTEAFF
TGCAGCCTGGTCCGGGGCTTGAACACTGAAGCTTTCTTT
>NA|few|TRBJ1-5|TRBV19
CASSIRLGGLEPQHF
TGTGCCAGTAGTATTAGGTTGGGGGGCTTGGAGCCCCAGCATTTT
>NA|NA|TRBJ1-4|TRBV7-9
CAGKSPTDEKLFF
TGTGCCGGCAAATCCCCCACAGATGAAAAACTGTTTTTT
>NA|NA|TRBJ1-5|TRBV25-1
CASGGMAQPQHF
TGTGCCAGTGGGGGCATGGCTCAGCCCCAGCATTTT
>TRBD2|NA|TRBJ2-7|TRBV25-1
CASSEWAGASYEQYF
TGTGCCAGCAGTGAATGGGCGGGAGCGTCCTACGAGCAGTACTTC
>NA|few|TRBJ2-6|TRBV19
CASHRGSGTGANVLTF
TGTGCCAGCCACCGAGGCTCAGGGACTGGGGCCAACGTCCTGACTTTC
>TRBD1|NA|TRBJ1-3|TRBV7-9
CASSLGQGSFSGNTIYF
TGTGCCAGCAGCTTGGGACAGGGGAGTTTCTCTGGAAACACCATATATTTT
>TRBD2|many|TRBJ2-5|TRBV7-9
CASSLGLAETQYF
TGTGCCAGCAGCTTAGGACTAGCTGAGACCCAGTACTTC
>NA|NA|TRBJ1-1|TRBV5-1
CASSYRGGEAFF
TGCGCCAGCAGCTACCGTGGTGGTGAAGCTTTCTTT
>NA|NA|TRBJ2-5|TRBV5-6
CASSLQGPLQETQYF
TGTGCCAGCAGCTTACAGGGTCCCCTCCAAGAGACCCAGTACTTC
>NA|NA|TRBJ1-3|TRBV5-1
CASSPWLAGEPIYF
TGCGCCAGCAGCCCCTGGCTAGCGGGAGAGCCCATATATTTT
>NA|NA|TRBJ1-2|TRBV2
CASSGTVLAVGYTF
TGTGCCAGCAGTGGGACAGTTTTGGCAGTTGGCTACACCTTC
>TRBD1|NA|TRBJ1-1|TRBV10-3
CAIREQGINTEAFF
TGTGCCATCAGAGAACAGGGGATAAACACTGAAGCTTTCTTT
>NA|NA|TRBJ2-7|TRBV7-9
CASAPGQSYEQYF
TGTGCCAGCGCTCCGGGACAATCCTACGAGCAGTACTTC
>NA|NA|TRBJ2-3|TRBV29-1
CSVGPPDTGKDTQYF
TGCAGCGTTGGCCCCCCGGATACAGGGAAAGATACGCAGTATTTT
>NA|NA|TRBJ1-2|TRBV11-2
CASSSLHRDGLANYGYTF
TGTGCCAGCAGCTCACTCCACAGGGACGGATTAGCTAACTATGGCTACACCTTC
>NA|few|TRBJ2-7|TRBV5-1
CASSLQVEYEQYF
TGCGCCAGCAGCTTACAGGTTGAGTACGAGCAGTACTTC